This TCR beta chain was profiled in a study of radiation and T cells in renal cell carcinoma. Assay: immunoSEQ multiplex PCR; the TCRdb copy retains only in-frame clones and omits some. The sample yields roughly 90,000 clones, roughly 80% seen once. The CDR3 is 14 residues long. Losses at the gene ends were 9 bases for V and 4 bases for J; bases not matched to a gene: 10. Germline CDR1 reads LNHDA; CDR2 reads SQIVND (reference sequence). Study-level points and caveats: Top tumor clonotypes rose in blood 2 weeks post-radiation, then contracted. No pretreatment tumor biopsies were available for baseline clonotypes.

Stated time point: blood 4 weeks post-SBRT, at nephrectomy. Treatment defined: 15 Gy SBRT to primary tumor, nephrectomy 4 weeks later. Nephrectomy followed 15 Gy stereotactic body radiation by 4 weeks. The tumor was a clear cell renal cell carcinoma. This clone was seen a few times. What it binds is unknown. This sequence joins TRBV19 and TRBJ2-7; 9 nucleotides line up with TRBD2. This clonotype originated in a man in his forties or fifties with renal cell carcinoma. Sequenced here: blood, sampled from a patient whose treatment included radiotherapy and nephrectomy. The CDR3 loop is CASRHRSGRYEQYF. The CDR3 DNA is TGTGCCAGCCGCCACAGGAGCGGGAGGTACGAGCAGTACTTC. The entire variable domain, with the rest obtained from reference TRBV19 and TRBJ2-7, is as follows: DGGITQSPKYLFRKEGQNVTLSCEQNLNHDAMYWYRQDPGQGLRLIYYSQIVNDFQKGDIAEGYSVSREKKESFPLTVTSAQKNPTAFYLCASRHRSGRYEQYFGPGTRLTVT.